The rows below give T cell receptor beta chains drawn from one sample of a study of blood T cell repertoires in COVID-19. The repertoire was sequenced with immunoSEQ multiplex PCR; TCRdb's copy has only in-frame clones and lacks some. The sample has 40,000 or so clones; 79% are singletons. The sequencing sample was made of peripheral blood. These receptors all stem from a man between 65 and 85 years old with acute or convalescent COVID-19. Both conserved end residues are part of each CDR3. A D gene is named only where the DNA matches it firmly. Size values are once, few and many counts, or a class for expanded clones, and some rows have none.

19	TRBV7-2	TRBJ2-7	TRBD2	NA	CASSLRGSSGRSETYEQYF	TGTGCCAGCAGCCTCCGTGGGAGTAGCGGGAGGTCAGAAACCTACGAGCAGTACTTC
13	TRBV19	TRBJ1-1	NA	once	CAVYREGGYEAFF	TGTGCCGTTTACAGGGAAGGAGGCTATGAAGCTTTCTTT
15	TRBV19	TRBJ2-7	TRBD2	NA	CASTDRAGVGYEQYF	TGTGCCAGTACCGACCGAGCGGGAGTAGGTTACGAGCAGTACTTC
14	TRBV4-3	TRBJ1-2	NA	NA	CASSQDHRVEGYTF	TGCGCCAGCAGCCAAGATCACAGGGTCGAGGGCTACACCTTC
19	TRBV7-7	TRBJ2-5	TRBD2	few	CASSPLMTSGSVYGETQYF	TGTGCTAGCAGCCCCTTAATGACTAGCGGGAGTGTCTACGGAGAGACCCAGTACTTC
14	TRBV7-6	TRBJ1-4	TRBD1	NA	CASSLTGGAEKLFF	TGTGCCAGCAGCCTCACAGGGGGAGCTGAAAAACTGTTTTTT
14	TRBV11-2	TRBJ2-5	TRBD1	NA	CATVRTGGGETQYF	TGTGCCACAGTGCGGACAGGGGGTGGTGAGACCCAGTACTTC
14	TRBV4-2	TRBJ2-7	TRBD1	NA	CASSRQGQGEEQYF	TGTGCCAGCAGCCGGCAGGGACAGGGTGAGGAGCAGTACTTC
14	TRBV18	TRBJ2-5	NA	NA	CASSPPGLQETQYF	TGTGCCAGCTCACCACCGGGACTCCAAGAGACCCAGTACTTC
14	TRBV6-1	TRBJ1-6	NA	few	CASSEQDSRSPLHF	TGTGCCAGCAGTGAACAGGACTCCCGATCACCCCTCCACTTT
19	TRBV27	TRBJ2-7	TRBD2	once	CASSPPGTSGRHLSYEQYF	TGTGCCAGCAGTCCCCCCGGGACTAGCGGGAGACACCTCTCCTACGAGCAGTACTTC
14	TRBV5-8	TRBJ1-4	NA	NA	CASSLEPTNEKLFF	TGTGCCAGCAGCTTGGAGCCAACTAATGAAAAACTGTTTTTT
12	TRBV10-3	TRBJ1-2	TRBD1	NA	CASGQAERGYTF	TGTGCCAGTGGACAGGCCGAACGCGGCTACACCTTC
14	TRBV5-1	TRBJ2-5	NA	NA	CASSFTGSQETQYF	TGCGCCAGCAGCTTCACAGGCAGTCAAGAGACCCAGTACTTC
14	TRBV11-2	TRBJ2-4	TRBD1	NA	CASSLGQGEDIQYF	TGTGCCAGCAGCTTGGGACAGGGGGAGGACATTCAGTACTTC
14	TRBV7-2	TRBJ2-7	TRBD1	NA	CASSSTGGSYEQYF	TGTGCCAGCAGCTCGACAGGGGGCTCGTACGAGCAGTACTTC
16	TRBV11-2	TRBJ1-5	TRBD1	NA	CASSLKTGLSNQPQHF	TGTGCCAGCAGCTTAAAGACAGGGCTTAGCAATCAGCCCCAGCATTTT
14	TRBV7-3	TRBJ1-1	TRBD1	few	CASSLGTGRSEAFF	TGTGCCAGCAGCTTAGGGACAGGGAGGTCTGAAGCTTTCTTT
15	TRBV11-2	TRBJ1-1	TRBD1	NA	CASSPEGTGVTEAFF	TGTGCCAGCAGCCCCGAGGGGACAGGGGTCACTGAAGCTTTCTTT
14	TRBV7-2	TRBJ2-1	TRBD2	NA	CASSLAGGYNEQFF	TGTGCCAGCAGCCTAGCGGGAGGGTACAATGAGCAGTTCTTC
15	TRBV19	TRBJ1-1	TRBD1	NA	CASSPVDRGIPEAFF	TGTGCCAGTAGTCCTGTAGACAGGGGGATCCCTGAAGCTTTCTTT
16	TRBV6-2/TRBV6-3	TRBJ1-1	TRBD1	NA	CASSYGQGAANTEAFF	TGTGCCAGCAGTTACGGGCAGGGGGCGGCGAACACTGAAGCTTTCTTT
14	TRBV16	TRBJ1-5	NA	NA	CASSQSPDNQPQHF	TGTGCCAGCAGCCAATCGCCAGACAATCAGCCCCAGCATTTT
14	TRBV6-2/TRBV6-3	TRBJ1-1	TRBD1	few	CASSRDRVDTEAFF	TGTGCCAGCAGTCGGGACAGGGTAGACACTGAAGCTTTCTTT
14	TRBV3-1/TRBV3-2	TRBJ1-2	NA	NA	CASSQDLRVHGYTF	TGTGCCAGCAGCCAAGATCTGAGGGTCCATGGCTACACCTTC